These T cell receptor beta chains were read from a single sample in a study of siplizumab effects on memory and regulatory T cells. The data were produced by immunoSEQ multiplex PCR, yet TCRdb's version contains in-frame clones alone and is incomplete. The sample yields 100,000 or so clones, 94% seen once. The sample taken for sequencing was Tregs sorted from blood. The receptors were gathered from a human donor in good health. CDR3s include the opening cysteine and the closing phenylalanine or tryptophan. D genes are given only for firm matches. Only part of the rows carry a size: once, few, many, or a class if the clone is expanded.

V gene	clone size	J gene	D gene	CDR3 protein	CDR3 DNA
TRBV5-1	.	TRBJ2-7	.	CASSLDGSSYEQYF	TGCGCCAGCAGCTTGGACGGGAGCTCCTACGAGCAGTACTTC
TRBV5-4	.	TRBJ2-3	.	CASSRGDGTLLPTDTQYF	TGTGCCAGCAGCAGGGGCGACGGGACTCTACTTCCCACAGATACGCAGTATTTT
TRBV5-5	once	TRBJ2-3	TRBD1	CASSFGTATSTDTQYF	TGTGCCAGCAGCTTTGGGACAGCAACTAGCACAGATACGCAGTATTTT
TRBV4-1	.	TRBJ2-1	TRBD2	CASSQNGLAGFGDEQFF	TGCGCCAGCAGCCAAAATGGACTAGCGGGATTTGGGGATGAGCAGTTCTTC
TRBV10-3	.	TRBJ2-7	TRBD2	CAIRGGTALAGDYEQYF	TGTGCCATCAGGGGCGGGACAGCGCTAGCGGGGGACTACGAGCAGTACTTC
TRBV6-5	.	TRBJ1-2	.	CASSYSGRYYGYTF	TGTGCCAGCAGTTACTCCGGACGGTACTATGGCTACACCTTC
TRBV21-1	once	TRBJ2-3	.	CASSKGGQGNGVRGTDTQYF	TGTGCCAGCAGCAAAGGGGGACAGGGAAATGGAGTTCGCGGCACAGATACGCAGTATTTT
TRBV5-1	.	TRBJ1-3	.	CASSTGASGNTIYF	TGCGCCAGCAGCACCGGGGCTTCTGGAAACACCATATATTTT
TRBV27	.	TRBJ2-1	.	CASSLTPIAYNEQFF	TGTGCCAGCAGTTTAACCCCCATAGCCTACAATGAGCAGTTCTTC
TRBV18	.	TRBJ1-3	.	CASSPTGDTAGNTIYF	TGTGCCAGCTCACCGACGGGTGACACCGCTGGAAACACCATATATTTT
TRBV30	.	TRBJ1-6	.	CAWSVRGPYLPLHF	TGTGCCTGGAGTGTACGCGGCCCTTACTTACCCCTCCACTTT
TRBV10-2	.	TRBJ2-2	TRBD2	CASSETPSGSLNTGELFF	TGCGCCAGCAGTGAGACCCCTAGCGGGAGTTTGAACACCGGGGAGCTGTTTTTT
TRBV18	.	TRBJ1-1	.	CASSPVYITNREAFF	TGTGCCAGCTCACCTGTTTACATCACAAATCGTGAAGCTTTCTTT
TRBV27	.	TRBJ2-7	TRBD2	CASSLTGTSLEQYF	TGTGCCAGCAGTTTAACCGGGACTAGCCTCGAGCAGTACTTC
TRBV2	.	TRBJ1-4	.	CASSRAGRWEKLFF	TGTGCCAGCAGTCGAGCAGGACGGTGGGAAAAACTGTTTTTT
TRBV19	.	TRBJ2-1	.	CASSIESPRLMVSENEQFF	TGTGCCAGTAGTATAGAGTCCCCTAGGTTGATGGTATCGGAGAATGAGCAGTTCTTC